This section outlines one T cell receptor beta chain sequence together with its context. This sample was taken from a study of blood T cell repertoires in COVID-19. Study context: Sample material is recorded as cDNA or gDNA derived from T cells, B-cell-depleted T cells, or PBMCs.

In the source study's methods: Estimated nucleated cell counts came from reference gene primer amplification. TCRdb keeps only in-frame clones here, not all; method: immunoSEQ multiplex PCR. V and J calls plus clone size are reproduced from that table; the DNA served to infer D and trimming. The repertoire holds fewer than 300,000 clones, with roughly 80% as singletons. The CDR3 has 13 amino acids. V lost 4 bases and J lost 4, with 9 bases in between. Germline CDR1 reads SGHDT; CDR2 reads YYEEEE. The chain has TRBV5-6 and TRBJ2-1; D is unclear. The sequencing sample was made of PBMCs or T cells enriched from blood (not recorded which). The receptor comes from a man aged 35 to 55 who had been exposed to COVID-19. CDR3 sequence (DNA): TGTGCCAGCAGCAGATCGGAGTACAATGAGCAGTTCTTC. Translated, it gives CASSRSEYNEQFF.